The rows below give T cell receptor beta chains drawn from one sample of a study of blood T cell repertoires in COVID-19. Here immunoSEQ multiplex PCR was the method, and the copy in TCRdb shows in-frame clones only, minus some. The table shows 300,000 to 400,000 clones, with about 92% occurring only once. Sequenced sample: PBMCs or T cells enriched from blood (not recorded which). The receptors stem from a man aged 55 to 70 who had recovered from COVID-19. Each CDR3 is given with its conserved first and last residue. Fields, in order: clone size, V gene, J gene, CDR3 protein. Rows give clone size only sometimes, using once, few, many, or a class for an expanded clone.

clone size: -; V gene: TRBV6-1; J gene: TRBJ2-7; CDR3 protein: CASSELRYGTNHEQYF
clone size: -; V gene: TRBV2; J gene: TRBJ1-6; CDR3 protein: CASSVQGDNSPLHF
clone size: -; V gene: TRBV2; J gene: TRBJ2-5; CDR3 protein: CASSAPRLAGKETQYF
clone size: -; V gene: TRBV5-1; J gene: TRBJ2-5; CDR3 protein: CASSGKQTGPQETQYF
clone size: -; V gene: TRBV7-8; J gene: TRBJ2-1; CDR3 protein: CASSFRRLGTWNEQFF
clone size: -; V gene: TRBV5-5; J gene: TRBJ2-3; CDR3 protein: CASSLHSGGPPSTDTQYF
clone size: -; V gene: TRBV19; J gene: TRBJ1-5; CDR3 protein: CASSIGPGNPINQPQHF
clone size: -; V gene: TRBV24-1; J gene: TRBJ1-5; CDR3 protein: CATSDSGVPQHF
clone size: -; V gene: TRBV29-1; J gene: TRBJ1-1; CDR3 protein: CSVEAHQVLPEAFF
clone size: -; V gene: TRBV10-3; J gene: TRBJ1-2; CDR3 protein: CAISGGLADYGYTF
clone size: once; V gene: TRBV25-1; J gene: TRBJ1-6; CDR3 protein: CASRESSYNSPLHF
clone size: -; V gene: TRBV7-9; J gene: TRBJ1-4; CDR3 protein: CASTPGVASAFREKLFF
clone size: -; V gene: TRBV12-3/TRBV12-4; J gene: TRBJ2-3; CDR3 protein: CASSPGVSDTQYF
clone size: -; V gene: TRBV7-2; J gene: TRBJ1-3; CDR3 protein: CASSLGTGGGNTIYF
clone size: -; V gene: TRBV7-6; J gene: TRBJ1-6; CDR3 protein: CASSSQGASSSPLHF
clone size: few; V gene: TRBV30; J gene: TRBJ1-5; CDR3 protein: CAWGTGSNQPQHF
clone size: once; V gene: TRBV28; J gene: TRBJ1-2; CDR3 protein: CASTTGVYGYTF
clone size: few; V gene: TRBV2; J gene: TRBJ1-2; CDR3 protein: CASSRDSYGYTF
clone size: -; V gene: TRBV19; J gene: TRBJ2-7; CDR3 protein: CASSIGWGGSYEQYF
clone size: -; V gene: TRBV3-1/TRBV3-2; J gene: TRBJ1-5; CDR3 protein: CASSQAGTGGNQPQHF
clone size: -; V gene: TRBV19; J gene: TRBJ1-1; CDR3 protein: CASTSNTEAFF
clone size: -; V gene: TRBV5-6; J gene: TRBJ2-3; CDR3 protein: CASSLAGLAGGDTQYF
clone size: -; V gene: TRBV4-1; J gene: TRBJ1-3; CDR3 protein: CASSQDLRQGALSGNTIYF
clone size: -; V gene: TRBV7-8; J gene: TRBJ1-5; CDR3 protein: CASSLKGSRSQHF
clone size: -; V gene: TRBV5-1; J gene: TRBJ2-6; CDR3 protein: CASSFPLNSGANVLTF
clone size: -; V gene: TRBV5-1; J gene: TRBJ1-2; CDR3 protein: CASSLRTGGGSRNNYGYTF
clone size: -; V gene: TRBV7-9; J gene: TRBJ1-4; CDR3 protein: CASSFRGTNEKLFF
clone size: -; V gene: TRBV7-9; J gene: TRBJ1-2; CDR3 protein: CASSFGQGHYGYTF
clone size: -; V gene: TRBV5-4; J gene: TRBJ1-1; CDR3 protein: CASSFPTAGGTEAFF
clone size: once; V gene: TRBV24-1; J gene: TRBJ2-1; CDR3 protein: CATSGENSGRAQHEQFF
clone size: -; V gene: TRBV12-3/TRBV12-4; J gene: TRBJ2-7; CDR3 protein: CASSLGLEQYF
clone size: -; V gene: TRBV19; J gene: TRBJ2-3; CDR3 protein: CASSTRAGGEPDTQYF
clone size: -; V gene: TRBV27; J gene: TRBJ2-7; CDR3 protein: CASSSRNWDKSLSFGEQYF
clone size: -; V gene: TRBV5-1; J gene: TRBJ2-7; CDR3 protein: CARSRGGQSSYEQYF
clone size: few; V gene: TRBV7-3; J gene: TRBJ2-3; CDR3 protein: CASSPTSGSTDTQYF
clone size: -; V gene: TRBV4-2; J gene: TRBJ1-2; CDR3 protein: CASSQEGHLGYTF